The rows below give T cell receptor beta chains drawn from one sample of a study of T cell changes during pregnancy in multiple sclerosis. Measured with immunoSEQ multiplex PCR; TCRdb has only the in-frame clones, and not every one. The sample records about 70,000 clones, 85% to 95% being singletons. The input for sequencing was CD4+ T cells from peripheral blood mononuclear cells, taken after pregnancy. The receptors here all came from a female donor with multiple sclerosis, enrolled in a pregnancy study. The CDR3 runs from the conserved cysteine through the conserved F or W. Fields, in order: V gene, D gene, CDR3 length, clone size, J gene, CDR3 protein, CDR3 DNA. D genes are given only for firm matches. Clone size, where shown, is once, few, many, or a class for clones that have expanded.

V gene: TRBV5-6
D gene: TRBD2
CDR3 length: 16
clone size: .
J gene: TRBJ2-7
CDR3 protein: CASSGGGSGRTREQYF
CDR3 DNA: TGTGCCAGCAGCGGTGGGGGCAGCGGGAGAACGCGTGAGCAGTACTTC

V gene: TRBV7-9
D gene: TRBD1
CDR3 length: 15
clone size: .
J gene: TRBJ1-5
CDR3 protein: CASSGTGGAGQPQHF
CDR3 DNA: TGTGCCAGCAGCGGGACAGGGGGCGCGGGTCAGCCCCAGCATTTT

V gene: TRBV30
D gene: .
CDR3 length: 13
clone size: .
J gene: TRBJ1-6
CDR3 protein: CACGREYNSPLHF
CDR3 DNA: TGTGCCTGCGGACGGGAGTATAATTCACCCCTCCACTTT

V gene: TRBV28
D gene: TRBD1
CDR3 length: 16
clone size: .
J gene: TRBJ1-2
CDR3 protein: CASRDTGTGGAYGYTF
CDR3 DNA: TGTGCCAGCAGAGATACCGGGACAGGGGGCGCCTATGGCTACACCTTC

V gene: TRBV2
D gene: .
CDR3 length: 14
clone size: .
J gene: TRBJ1-2
CDR3 protein: CASSEEGGGYGYTF
CDR3 DNA: TGTGCCAGCAGTGAAGAGGGCGGGGGCTATGGCTACACCTTC

V gene: TRBV7-2
D gene: .
CDR3 length: 15
clone size: .
J gene: TRBJ2-3
CDR3 protein: CASSLSARATDTQYF
CDR3 DNA: TGTGCCAGCAGCTTGTCCGCGAGGGCCACAGATACGCAGTATTTT

V gene: TRBV30
D gene: .
CDR3 length: 20
clone size: .
J gene: TRBJ1-5
CDR3 protein: CAWSAGRGADLWLGDQPQHF
CDR3 DNA: TGTGCCTGGAGTGCGGGGCGGGGGGCGGATTTATGGCTAGGTGATCAGCCCCAGCATTTT

V gene: TRBV5-1
D gene: .
CDR3 length: 15
clone size: once
J gene: TRBJ1-1
CDR3 protein: CASSLAGGVNTEAFF
CDR3 DNA: TGCGCCAGCAGCTTGGCTGGAGGGGTGAACACTGAAGCTTTCTTT

V gene: TRBV19
D gene: .
CDR3 length: 15
clone size: once
J gene: TRBJ2-1
CDR3 protein: CASTPSRTWDNEQFF
CDR3 DNA: TGTGCCAGTACCCCTTCCAGGACTTGGGACAATGAGCAGTTCTTC

V gene: TRBV18
D gene: TRBD1
CDR3 length: 14
clone size: once
J gene: TRBJ2-1
CDR3 protein: CASSPPTGRNEQFF
CDR3 DNA: TGTGCCAGCTCACCACCGACAGGGAGAAATGAGCAGTTCTTC

V gene: TRBV29-1
D gene: TRBD2
CDR3 length: 15
clone size: .
J gene: TRBJ2-3
CDR3 protein: CSVVGFGRAGDTQYF
CDR3 DNA: TGCAGCGTTGTTGGGTTCGGGAGGGCCGGAGATACGCAGTATTTT

V gene: TRBV5-1
D gene: TRBD1
CDR3 length: 16
clone size: .
J gene: TRBJ1-2
CDR3 protein: CASSLGDRGGNYGYTF
CDR3 DNA: TGCGCCAGCAGCCTGGGGGACAGGGGCGGAAACTATGGCTACACCTTC

V gene: TRBV19
D gene: TRBD1
CDR3 length: 15
clone size: .
J gene: TRBJ1-5
CDR3 protein: CASSVDRVYNQPQHF
CDR3 DNA: TGTGCCAGTAGTGTCGACAGGGTATACAATCAGCCCCAGCATTTT

V gene: TRBV4-1
D gene: TRBD2
CDR3 length: 17
clone size: once
J gene: TRBJ2-7
CDR3 protein: CASSQGTSGGARYEQYF
CDR3 DNA: TGCGCCAGCAGCCAAGGGACTAGCGGGGGAGCCCGCTACGAGCAGTACTTC

V gene: TRBV27
D gene: TRBD1
CDR3 length: 16
clone size: .
J gene: TRBJ1-2
CDR3 protein: CASSPLLTGGNYGYTF
CDR3 DNA: TGTGCCAGCAGTCCCCTTCTCACAGGGGGTAACTATGGCTACACCTTC

V gene: TRBV30
D gene: .
CDR3 length: 15
clone size: once
J gene: TRBJ2-6
CDR3 protein: CAWSVRSAGANVLTF
CDR3 DNA: TGTGCCTGGAGTGTACGCTCAGCTGGGGCCAACGTCCTGACTTTC

V gene: TRBV19
D gene: .
CDR3 length: 14
clone size: .
J gene: TRBJ1-1
CDR3 protein: CASSMTAMNTEAFF
CDR3 DNA: TGTGCCAGTAGTATGACAGCTATGAACACTGAAGCTTTCTTT

V gene: TRBV5-6
D gene: TRBD1
CDR3 length: 16
clone size: .
J gene: TRBJ1-2
CDR3 protein: CASSFYPGQGYYGYTF
CDR3 DNA: TGTGCCAGCAGCTTTTATCCGGGACAGGGATACTATGGCTACACCTTC

V gene: TRBV14
D gene: .
CDR3 length: 14
clone size: .
J gene: TRBJ2-4
CDR3 protein: CASSQGYTNSIQYF
CDR3 DNA: TGTGCCAGCAGCCAAGGGTACACTAATAGCATTCAGTACTTC

V gene: TRBV28
D gene: TRBD2
CDR3 length: 15
clone size: once
J gene: TRBJ2-5
CDR3 protein: CASSLRLAGKETQYF
CDR3 DNA: TGTGCCAGCAGTTTGCGGCTAGCGGGAAAAGAGACCCAGTACTTC

V gene: TRBV11-1
D gene: .
CDR3 length: 13
clone size: .
J gene: TRBJ1-1
CDR3 protein: CASSGWRSTEAFF
CDR3 DNA: TGTGCCAGCAGCGGTTGGAGAAGCACTGAAGCTTTCTTT

V gene: TRBV6-1
D gene: .
CDR3 length: 14
clone size: .
J gene: TRBJ2-2
CDR3 protein: CASSGRTPTGELFF
CDR3 DNA: TGTGCCAGCAGTGGGAGGACCCCCACCGGGGAGCTGTTTTTT

V gene: TRBV6-1
D gene: .
CDR3 length: 15
clone size: .
J gene: TRBJ2-6
CDR3 protein: CASRPGGAGANVLTF
CDR3 DNA: TGTGCCAGCCGCCCGGGGGGCGCTGGGGCCAACGTCCTGACTTTC

V gene: TRBV29-1
D gene: .
CDR3 length: 13
clone size: .
J gene: TRBJ1-1
CDR3 protein: CSVEGMGAPEAFF
CDR3 DNA: TGCAGCGTTGAGGGTATGGGGGCGCCTGAAGCTTTCTTT

V gene: TRBV6-1
D gene: .
CDR3 length: 13
clone size: .
J gene: TRBJ1-1
CDR3 protein: CASMGGLSTEAFF
CDR3 DNA: TGTGCCAGCATGGGTGGGCTGAGCACTGAAGCTTTCTTT

V gene: TRBV4-2
D gene: TRBD2
CDR3 length: 17
clone size: once
J gene: TRBJ2-1
CDR3 protein: CASSQVRGGSSYNEQFF
CDR3 DNA: TGTGCCAGCAGCCAAGTGCGGGGGGGAAGCTCCTACAATGAGCAGTTCTTC

V gene: TRBV5-1
D gene: TRBD1
CDR3 length: 15
clone size: .
J gene: TRBJ1-1
CDR3 protein: CASSLNRGRDTEAFF
CDR3 DNA: TGCGCCAGCAGCCTCAACAGGGGGAGGGACACTGAAGCTTTCTTT

V gene: TRBV6-6
D gene: TRBD1
CDR3 length: 15
clone size: .
J gene: TRBJ1-4
CDR3 protein: CASSGQGGGLGKLFF
CDR3 DNA: TGTGCCAGCAGTGGACAGGGAGGGGGGTTAGGAAAACTGTTTTTT

V gene: TRBV12-5
D gene: .
CDR3 length: 11
clone size: .
J gene: TRBJ1-1
CDR3 protein: CASGPHTPTVW
CDR3 DNA: TGTGCTAGTGGTCCCCATACCCCCACGGTCTGG

V gene: TRBV6-4
D gene: .
CDR3 length: 11
clone size: once
J gene: TRBJ2-7
CDR3 protein: CASSQVYEQYF
CDR3 DNA: TGTGCCAGCAGTCAGGTGTACGAGCAGTACTTC

V gene: TRBV5-1
D gene: TRBD2
CDR3 length: 17
clone size: .
J gene: TRBJ2-2
CDR3 protein: CASSPRTSGVQAGELFF
CDR3 DNA: TGCGCCAGCAGCCCACGGACTAGCGGGGTCCAAGCCGGGGAGCTGTTTTTT

V gene: TRBV5-1
D gene: TRBD1
CDR3 length: 13
clone size: .
J gene: TRBJ2-1
CDR3 protein: CASRFDRVNEQFF
CDR3 DNA: TGCGCCAGCAGATTCGACAGGGTCAATGAGCAGTTCTTC

V gene: TRBV21-1
D gene: .
CDR3 length: 18
clone size: .
J gene: TRBJ2-3
CDR3 protein: CASSKAPRGGGAPDTQYF
CDR3 DNA: TGTGCCAGCAGCAAAGCACCCCGGGGCGGGGGGGCCCCCGATACGCAGTATTTT

V gene: TRBV7-6
D gene: .
CDR3 length: 12
clone size: .
J gene: TRBJ2-3
CDR3 protein: CASSPDWDTQYF
CDR3 DNA: TGTGCCAGCAGCCCCGACTGGGATACGCAGTATTTT

V gene: TRBV10-3
D gene: .
CDR3 length: 11
clone size: .
J gene: TRBJ1-1
CDR3 protein: CAISGTAEAFF
CDR3 DNA: TGTGCCATCAGTGGAACAGCAGAAGCTTTCTTT

V gene: TRBV2
D gene: TRBD2
CDR3 length: 14
clone size: .
J gene: TRBJ2-7
CDR3 protein: CASRIAGGTYEQYF
CDR3 DNA: TGTGCCAGCAGGATAGCGGGAGGTACCTACGAGCAGTACTTC

V gene: TRBV27
D gene: TRBD1
CDR3 length: 18
clone size: .
J gene: TRBJ1-4
CDR3 protein: CASSLIRTGGSANEKLFF
CDR3 DNA: TGTGCCAGCAGTTTAATCCGGACAGGGGGGTCGGCTAATGAAAAACTGTTTTTT

V gene: TRBV6-1
D gene: .
CDR3 length: 15
clone size: .
J gene: TRBJ2-3
CDR3 protein: CASSAGGRFTDTQYF
CDR3 DNA: TGTGCCAGCAGTGCAGGGGGGCGGTTTACAGATACGCAGTATTTT

V gene: TRBV5-1
D gene: TRBD2
CDR3 length: 16
clone size: .
J gene: TRBJ2-7
CDR3 protein: CASSLVVSGSLYEQYF
CDR3 DNA: TGCGCCAGCAGCTTGGTGGTTAGCGGGAGTTTGTACGAGCAGTACTTC

V gene: TRBV7-2
D gene: .
CDR3 length: 11
clone size: .
J gene: TRBJ2-7
CDR3 protein: CASSPGWEQYF
CDR3 DNA: TGTGCCAGCAGCCCAGGATGGGAGCAGTACTTC

V gene: TRBV4-1
D gene: TRBD1
CDR3 length: 13
clone size: .
J gene: TRBJ1-6
CDR3 protein: CASRGQGNSPLHF
CDR3 DNA: TGCGCCAGCAGGGGACAGGGGAACTCACCCCTCCACTTT

V gene: TRBV5-1
D gene: TRBD2
CDR3 length: 16
clone size: .
J gene: TRBJ2-5
CDR3 protein: CASSSIAGGPQETQYF
CDR3 DNA: TGCGCCAGCAGCTCTATAGCGGGGGGCCCCCAAGAGACCCAGTACTTC

V gene: TRBV20-1
D gene: TRBD1
CDR3 length: 11
clone size: .
J gene: TRBJ2-4
CDR3 protein: CSEGQGNIQYF
CDR3 DNA: TGCAGTGAGGGACAGGGAAACATTCAGTACTTC

V gene: TRBV6-1
D gene: .
CDR3 length: 12
clone size: .
J gene: TRBJ1-5
CDR3 protein: CASNRVNQPQHF
CDR3 DNA: TGTGCCAGCAACAGGGTCAATCAGCCCCAGCATTTT